This TCR beta chain was sequenced during a study of regulatory T cells in long-lasting Graves disease. Time point specified: newly diagnosed GD, antithyroid drugs for less than 3 months. PBMCs provided the RNA from which the TCR library was made. American Thyroid Association guidelines defined how Graves' disease was diagnosed. Roughly 9 milliliters of peripheral blood were taken and placed in EDTA tubes. Germline values: CDR1 KGHSH, CDR2 LQKENI. The V gene lost 2 bases and the J gene lost 8 bases, with 4 bases spanning the gap. This CDR3 spans 11 amino acids. Relying on iRepertoire HTBI primers and Arm-PCR of CDR3 regions, the team built TCR beta libraries. In the original processing: In the combined samples, roughly 60 TRBV and 14 to 15 TRBJ segments were identified. One entry per CDR3 protein, called by TCRdb with MiXCR from the multiplex PCR reads. The V and J calls and clone size come from TCRdb's table, not from the authors' own analysis. The sample yields 320,000 or so distinct CDR3 sequences, 18% seen once.

This clonotype was seen at least ten times. The antigen is undetermined. Study-wide results and limits: Persistent disease was associated with favored TRBV28 usage and with favored use of TRBJ1-2 and TRBJ2-5.

The TCR was taken from a female donor with Graves disease. The sample was peripheral blood mononuclear cells (PBMCs), taken at new diagnosis, from a patient treated with antithyroid drugs. The V call is TRBV18, the J call TRBJ2-1; D is undetermined. This chain's CDR3 is CASSPSDEQFF. The CDR3 coding sequence is TGTGCCAGCTCACCATCAGATGAGCAGTTCTTC.